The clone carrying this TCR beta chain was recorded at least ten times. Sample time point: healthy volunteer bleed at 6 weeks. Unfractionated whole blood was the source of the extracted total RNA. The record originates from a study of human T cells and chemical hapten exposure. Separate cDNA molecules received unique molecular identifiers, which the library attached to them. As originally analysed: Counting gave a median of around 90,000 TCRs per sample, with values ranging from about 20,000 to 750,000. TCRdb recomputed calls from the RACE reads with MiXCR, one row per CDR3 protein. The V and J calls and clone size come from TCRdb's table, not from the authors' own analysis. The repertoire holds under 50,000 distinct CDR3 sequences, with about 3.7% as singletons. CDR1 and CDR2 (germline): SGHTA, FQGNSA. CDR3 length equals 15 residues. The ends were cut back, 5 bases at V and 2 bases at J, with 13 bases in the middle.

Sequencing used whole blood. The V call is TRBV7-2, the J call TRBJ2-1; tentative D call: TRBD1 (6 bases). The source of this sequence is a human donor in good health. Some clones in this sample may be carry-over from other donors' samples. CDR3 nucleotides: TGTGCCAGCAGCCTCCAGGGGACGACCTACAATGAGCAGTTCTTC. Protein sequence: CASSLQGTTYNEQFF.